This is a list of T cell receptor beta chains from one sample in a study of T cells in Graves' hyperthyroidism and ophthalmopathy. In TCRdb, the multiplex PCR reads were re-called with MiXCR into one record per CDR3 protein. The sample shows 750,000 to 950,000 distinct CDR3 sequences, 38% of them seen only once. Material for sequencing was blood. The receptor source for this set is a man between 18 and 35 years old with Graves' hyperthyroidism. The CDR3 runs from the conserved cysteine through the conserved F or W. The D gene is left open where the match is weak. Clone size is stated in some rows and not others, as once, few, many or a class when expanded.

>.|TRBJ1-1|TRBV12-3/TRBV12-4|.
CASSLELSNTEAFF
TGTGCCAGCAGTTTGGAACTGTCCAACACTGAAGCTTTCTTT
>.|TRBJ2-2|TRBV9|TRBD1
CASSQGTGLFF
TGTGCCAGCAGCCAAGGGACAGGGCTGTTTTTT
>.|TRBJ1-5|TRBV4-1|.
CASSQRGRDRGQPQHF
TGCGCCAGCAGCCAAAGAGGACGGGATAGAGGTCAGCCCCAGCATTTT
>.|TRBJ1-1|TRBV6-1|TRBD1
CASRARGLWAEAFF
TGTGCCAGCAGGGCCAGGGGGCTATGGGCTGAAGCTTTCTTT
>many|TRBJ2-5|TRBV24-1|TRBD1
CATSPGTGHQETQYF
TGTGCCACCAGTCCCGGGACAGGCCACCAAGAGACCCAGTACTTC
>.|TRBJ1-1|TRBV2|.
CASSEAVVGTEAFF
TGTGCCAGCAGTGAAGCGGTAGTGGGGACTGAAGCTTTCTTT
>many|TRBJ1-1|TRBV2|.
CAGREQGIGAFF
TGTGCCGGGCGAGAACAGGGAATTGGAGCTTTCTTT
>.|TRBJ2-5|TRBV12-3/TRBV12-4|.
CASSFASGGETQYF
TGTGCCAGCAGTTTCGCTTCGGGTGGAGAGACCCAGTACTTC
>.|TRBJ1-4|TRBV9|.
CASSWLAGTNEKLFF
TGTGCCAGCAGCTGGCTAGCAGGCACTAATGAAAAACTGTTTTTT
>many|TRBJ1-4|TRBV7-8|.
CASGPTRDEKLFF
TGTGCCAGCGGACCTACAAGAGATGAAAAACTGTTTTTT
>.|TRBJ2-1|TRBV6-4|TRBD1
CASSDVAGTGDTDTQFF
TGTGCCAGCAGTGACGTCGCCGGGACAGGCGATACAGATACGCAGTTCTTC
>few|TRBJ1-1|TRBV10-3|.
CASYRDEGTEAFF
TGTGCCAGCTACCGGGACGAGGGCACTGAAGCTTTCTTT
>many|TRBJ1-4|TRBV10-1|.
CASIREKLFF
TGCGCCAGCATCAGGGAAAAACTGTTTTTT
>.|TRBJ2-6|TRBV29-1|.
CSVEDRETF
TGCAGCGTTGAAGATCGTGAGACTTTC
>many|TRBJ2-7|TRBV29-1|.
CSVEGHGYEQYF
TGCAGCGTTGAGGGACACGGGTACGAGCAGTACTTC
>.|TRBJ1-2|TRBV29-1|.
CSVDGTYGYTF
TGCAGCGTTGACGGAACTTATGGCTACACCTTC
>many|TRBJ2-7|TRBV5-1|TRBD2
CASSLPSGAYEQYF
TGCGCCAGCAGCTTGCCGAGCGGGGCCTACGAGCAGTACTTC
>many|TRBJ1-5|TRBV15|.
CATSRDLGYSNQPQHF
TGTGCCACCAGCAGAGATCTGGGTTATAGCAATCAGCCCCAGCATTTT
>.|TRBJ2-3|TRBV20-1|.
CSARPAGKVSDTQYF
TGCAGTGCTAGACCGGCAGGGAAAGTATCAGATACGCAGTATTTT
>many|TRBJ2-7|TRBV20-1|.
CSARIQAYEQYF
TGCAGTGCTAGAATTCAGGCCTACGAGCAGTACTTC
>many|TRBJ1-6|TRBV15|.
CATSRDGVRDSPLHF
TGTGCCACCAGCAGAGATGGGGTCCGTGATTCACCCCTCCACTTT
>.|TRBJ2-2|TRBV7-9|.
CASSSLWASNTGELFF
TGTGCCAGCAGCTCCCTTTGGGCCTCGAACACCGGGGAGCTGTTTTTT